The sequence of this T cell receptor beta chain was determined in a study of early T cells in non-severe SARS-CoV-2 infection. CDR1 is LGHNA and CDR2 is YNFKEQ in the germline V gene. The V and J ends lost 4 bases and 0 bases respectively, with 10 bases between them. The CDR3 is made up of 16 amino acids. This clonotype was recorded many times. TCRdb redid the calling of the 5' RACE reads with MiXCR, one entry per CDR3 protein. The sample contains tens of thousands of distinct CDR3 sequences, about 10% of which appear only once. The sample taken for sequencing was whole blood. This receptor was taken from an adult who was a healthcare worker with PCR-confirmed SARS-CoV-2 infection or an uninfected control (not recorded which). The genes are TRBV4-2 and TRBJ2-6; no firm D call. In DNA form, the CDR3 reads TGTGCCAGCAGCCTTACCCCCTCCTCTGGGGCCAACGTCCTGACTTTC. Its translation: CASSLTPSSGANVLTF.